This record concerns one T cell receptor (beta chain) sequence. Per the original methods: By means of reference gene primer amplification, nucleated cell counts were estimated. Sequenced by immunoSEQ multiplex PCR; TCRdb stores in-frame clones only, minus some. V and J calls and clone size are given by that table; D and trimming were obtained from the DNA. The sample lists more than 150,000 clones; over 90% were seen once. This record belongs to a study of blood T cell repertoires in COVID-19. The overall study: Acute and convalescent COVID-19 specimens originated in the United States, Italy and Spain.

Germline CDR1 reads SGHRS; CDR2 reads YFSETQ. CDR3 length: 16 amino acids. The trim removed 0 bases at V and 3 bases at J, leaving 7 bases unmatched. The receptor was derived from a man aged 45-65 years with acute or convalescent COVID-19. The specimen was peripheral blood. V and J are TRBV5-1 and TRBJ2-3, with TRBD2 matching 7 bases. This chain's CDR3 is CASSLAGGSITDTQYF. The CDR3 coding sequence is TGCGCCAGCAGCTTGGCGGGAGGTTCAATTACAGATACGCAGTATTTT.